A selection of T cell receptor beta chains follows, all from one sample in a study of beta chain features in type 1 diabetes. The table came from immunoSEQ multiplex PCR; TCRdb's copy has only in-frame clones and leaves some out. The sample has approximately 160,000 clones; about 8.5% are singletons. Sequencing used central memory CD4+ T cells from blood. These receptors all come from a young man in good health. The CDR3 runs from the conserved cysteine through the conserved F or W. The D gene is left open where the match is weak. Size is stated for part of the rows, as once, few or many counts, or as a class when the clone is expanded.

d_call j_call clone_size v_call cdr3_aa cdr3_nt
NA TRBJ1-2 few TRBV18 CASSGGAKYGYTF TGTGCCAGCTCAGGGGGGGCGAAATATGGCTACACCTTC
TRBD1 TRBJ1-2 NA TRBV28 CASSRPPGQGGGYTF TGTGCCAGCAGTCGCCCGCCGGGACAGGGCGGAGGCTACACCTTC
NA TRBJ1-5 NA TRBV7-2 CASSRGERNQPQHF TGTGCCAGCAGCCGGGGGGAAAGAAATCAGCCCCAGCATTTT
TRBD2 TRBJ2-7 NA TRBV7-2 CASSLARASGTYEQYF TGTGCCAGCAGCTTAGCGCGTGCTAGCGGGACCTACGAGCAGTACTTC
TRBD2 TRBJ2-5 few TRBV7-2 CASSPWGGGGALETQYF TGTGCCAGCAGCCCCTGGGGAGGCGGGGGGGCGTTAGAGACCCAGTACTTC
NA TRBJ1-3 NA TRBV6-5 CASSSQAPGNTIYF TGTGCCAGCAGTTCACAGGCTCCAGGAAACACCATATATTTT
NA TRBJ2-5 NA TRBV7-7 CASSLGQYQETQYF TGTGCCAGCAGCTTAGGACAGTACCAAGAGACCCAGTACTTC
TRBD2 TRBJ2-2 few TRBV27 CASSPSGRATGELFF TGTGCCAGCAGTCCTAGCGGGAGGGCCACCGGGGAGCTGTTTTTT
TRBD1 TRBJ2-7 NA TRBV30 CAWRDPGTVAYEQYF TGTGCCTGGAGAGATCCCGGGACAGTGGCTTACGAGCAGTACTTC
NA TRBJ1-2 few TRBV7-8 CASSLLSYGYTF TGTGCCAGCAGCTTACTTTCCTATGGCTACACCTTC
NA TRBJ2-4 many TRBV28 CASRSWDIQYF TGTGCCAGCAGATCCTGGGACATTCAGTACTTC
NA TRBJ1-1 few TRBV28 CASSLGQQTGEAFF TGTGCCAGCAGTTTAGGACAGCAGACGGGTGAAGCTTTCTTT
NA TRBJ1-2 NA TRBV11-1 CASSLAGSGYGYTF TGTGCCAGCAGCTTAGCAGGGTCGGGATATGGCTACACCTTC
NA TRBJ1-2 few TRBV28 CASSFRGYGYTF TGTGCCAGCAGTTTTCGAGGGTATGGCTACACCTTC
TRBD2 TRBJ2-7 many TRBV10-3 CAVLPAGVSEQYF TGTGCCGTATTGCCAGCGGGAGTTTCCGAGCAGTACTTC
NA TRBJ2-5 few TRBV9 CASSGPSKETQYF TGTGCCAGCAGCGGGCCTTCAAAAGAGACCCAGTACTTC
TRBD2 TRBJ2-7 NA TRBV13 CASSLYKRGSYEQYF TGTGCCAGCAGCTTATACAAGCGGGGGTCTTACGAGCAGTACTTC
TRBD1 TRBJ1-1 once TRBV28 CASSATTGRGNTEAFF TGTGCCAGCAGTGCCACGACAGGGAGAGGGAACACTGAAGCTTTCTTT
TRBD2 TRBJ2-3 NA TRBV5-6 CASSSTSGRELEFTDTQYF TGTGCCAGCAGCTCGACTAGCGGGAGGGAGCTAGAATTCACAGATACGCAGTATTTT
NA TRBJ2-1 NA TRBV5-4 CASSLSDEDEQFF TGTGCCAGCAGCTTGAGCGACGAGGATGAGCAGTTCTTC
TRBD2 TRBJ2-3 few TRBV7-3 CASSSGTSGYSTDTQYF TGTGCCAGCAGCTCGGGGACTAGCGGGTATAGCACAGATACGCAGTATTTT
NA TRBJ2-5 few TRBV29-1 CSVDKGTNQETQYF TGCAGCGTTGATAAGGGGACAAACCAAGAGACCCAGTACTTC
TRBD2 TRBJ2-1 NA TRBV5-1 CASSLVVGLGINEQFF TGCGCCAGCAGCTTGGTCGTCGGACTAGGCATCAATGAGCAGTTCTTC
NA TRBJ1-2 many TRBV30 CAWTGAQGYGYTF TGTGCCTGGACGGGCGCCCAGGGCTATGGCTACACCTTC
TRBD1 TRBJ2-7 few TRBV28 CASSYQGQGFAYEQYF TGTGCCAGCAGTTACCAGGGACAGGGCTTTGCCTACGAGCAGTACTTC
NA TRBJ2-2 few TRBV7-9 CASSNGEGTGELFF TGTGCCAGCAGCAATGGAGAGGGCACCGGGGAGCTGTTTTTT
TRBD1 TRBJ2-3 NA TRBV5-6 CASSPAWTGYSTDTQYF TGTGCCAGCAGCCCCGCATGGACAGGGTATAGCACAGATACGCAGTATTTT
NA TRBJ2-3 few TRBV5-4 CATQDGGARTDTQYF TGTGCCACGCAAGACGGAGGGGCGCGCACAGATACGCAGTATTTT
TRBD2 TRBJ2-1 few TRBV27 CASSLSPVAGYNEQFF TGTGCCAGCAGTTTATCCCCCGTAGCGGGGTACAATGAGCAGTTCTTC
NA TRBJ2-1 NA TRBV6-1 CASSSDSNEQFF TGTGCCAGCAGTAGCGACAGCAATGAGCAGTTCTTC
NA TRBJ2-1 few TRBV7-7 CASSLSAGLTRNEQFF TGTGCTAGCAGCTTAAGCGCAGGGTTAACGCGGAATGAGCAGTTCTTC
TRBD2 TRBJ2-1 few TRBV5-1 CASSGASGRLNEQFF TGCGCCAGCAGCGGGGCCAGCGGGAGGCTCAATGAGCAGTTCTTC
TRBD1 TRBJ1-6 many TRBV18 CASSPTQGEGSPLHF TGTGCCAGCTCACCGACCCAGGGGGAAGGGTCACCCCTCCACTTT